This T cell receptor beta chain was captured in a study of blood T cells in healthy people across ages. Broader study findings: Donor CMV status was unknown, possibly confounding expanded clonotype changes.

Regarding this clonotype: Its cognate antigen is unknown.

The authors ran a second PCR of 7 to 11 cycles using a sample-barcoded 5' primer and a J-beta primer mix. TCRdb re-called the 5' RACE reads through MiXCR, storing one row per CDR3 protein. The sample lists roughly 1,800,000 distinct CDR3 sequences, 49% occurring once. Germline-derived CDR1 and CDR2 are SGHVS and FQNEAQ. The CDR3 totals 13 residues. Trimming took off 6 bases at V and 5 bases at J, with 13 bases between the two ends. The sequencing input was blood. The source is a middle-aged woman in good health. The chain carries TRBV7-8 and TRBJ2-5; D is unclear. CDR3 loop: CASRPSAQETQYF. The CDR3 DNA reads as TGTGCCAGCAGACCAAGCGCCCAGGAGACCCAGTACTTC.